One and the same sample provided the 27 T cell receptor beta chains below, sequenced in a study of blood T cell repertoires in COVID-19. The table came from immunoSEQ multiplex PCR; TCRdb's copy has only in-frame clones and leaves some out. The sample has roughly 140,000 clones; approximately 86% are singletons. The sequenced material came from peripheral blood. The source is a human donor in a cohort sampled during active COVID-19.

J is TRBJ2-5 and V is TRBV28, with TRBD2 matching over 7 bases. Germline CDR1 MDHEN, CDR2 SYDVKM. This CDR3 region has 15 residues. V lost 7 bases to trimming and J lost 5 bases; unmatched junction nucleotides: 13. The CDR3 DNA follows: TGTGCCAGCAACAACTTCGGACTAGTCGGGGAGACCCAGTACTTC. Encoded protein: CASNNFGLVGETQYF.

The CDR3 DNA sequence: TGTGCCAGCAGCCTTAACAGGGGGCGCGGAACTGAAGCTTTCTTT. Its translation is CASSLNRGRGTEAFF. J is TRBJ1-1 and V is TRBV6-5, with 9 bases lining up with TRBD1. This CDR3 spans 15 amino acids. The V gene end was trimmed by 6 bases and the J gene end by 5 bases; junction bases not matched to a gene: 10. CDR1 is MNHEY, CDR2 SVGAGI, per germline.

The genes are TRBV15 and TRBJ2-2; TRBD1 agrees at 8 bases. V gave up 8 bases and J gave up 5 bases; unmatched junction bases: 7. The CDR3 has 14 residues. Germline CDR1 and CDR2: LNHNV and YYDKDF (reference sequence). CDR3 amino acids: CATSQDRETGELFF. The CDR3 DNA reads TGTGCCACCTCCCAGGACAGGGAAACCGGGGAGCTGTTTTTT.

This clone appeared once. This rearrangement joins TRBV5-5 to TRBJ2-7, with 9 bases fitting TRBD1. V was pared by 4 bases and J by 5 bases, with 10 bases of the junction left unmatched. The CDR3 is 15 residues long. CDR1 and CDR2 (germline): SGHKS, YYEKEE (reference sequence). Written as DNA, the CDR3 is TGTGCCAGCAGCACCGGACAGGGGCAAGTGCACGAGCAGTACTTC. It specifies CASSTGQGQVHEQYF.

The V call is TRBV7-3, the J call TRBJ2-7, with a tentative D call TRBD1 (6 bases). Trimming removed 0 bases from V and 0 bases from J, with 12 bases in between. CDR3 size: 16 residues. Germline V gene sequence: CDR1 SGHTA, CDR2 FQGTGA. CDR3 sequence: CASSLTQGYGSYEQYF. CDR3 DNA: TGTGCCAGCAGCTTAACCCAGGGGTACGGCTCCTACGAGCAGTACTTC.

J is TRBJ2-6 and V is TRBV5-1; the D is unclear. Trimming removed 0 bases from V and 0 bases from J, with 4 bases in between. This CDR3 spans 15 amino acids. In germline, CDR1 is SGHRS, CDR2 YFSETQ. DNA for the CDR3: TGCGCCAGCAGCTTGGCCAACTCTGGGGCCAACGTCCTGACTTTC. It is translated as CASSLANSGANVLTF.

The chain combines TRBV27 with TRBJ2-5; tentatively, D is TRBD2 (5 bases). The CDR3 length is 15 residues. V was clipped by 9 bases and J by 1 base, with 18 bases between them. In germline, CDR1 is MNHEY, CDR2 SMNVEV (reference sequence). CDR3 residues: CASMQRSGGQETQYF. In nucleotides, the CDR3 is TGTGCCAGTATGCAGCGGTCAGGCGGCCAAGAGACCCAGTACTTC.

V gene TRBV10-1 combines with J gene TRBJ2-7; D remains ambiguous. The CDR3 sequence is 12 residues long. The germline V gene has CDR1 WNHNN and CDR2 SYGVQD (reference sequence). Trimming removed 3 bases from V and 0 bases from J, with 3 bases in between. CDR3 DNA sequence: TGCGCCAGCAGTGACAGCTCCTACGAGCAGTACTTC. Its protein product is CASSDSSYEQYF.

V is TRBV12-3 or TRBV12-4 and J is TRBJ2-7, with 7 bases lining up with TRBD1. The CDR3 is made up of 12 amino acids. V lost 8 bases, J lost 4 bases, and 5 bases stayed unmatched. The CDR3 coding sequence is TGTGCCAGCGCTAACAGGGGTTACGAGCAGTACTTC. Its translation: CASANRGYEQYF.

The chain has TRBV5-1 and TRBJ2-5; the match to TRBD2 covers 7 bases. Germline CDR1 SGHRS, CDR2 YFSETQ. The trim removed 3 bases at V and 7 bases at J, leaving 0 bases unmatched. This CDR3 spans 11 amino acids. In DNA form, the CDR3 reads TGCGCCAGCAGCTGGGGGGGGACCCAGTACTTC. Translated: CASSWGGTQYF.

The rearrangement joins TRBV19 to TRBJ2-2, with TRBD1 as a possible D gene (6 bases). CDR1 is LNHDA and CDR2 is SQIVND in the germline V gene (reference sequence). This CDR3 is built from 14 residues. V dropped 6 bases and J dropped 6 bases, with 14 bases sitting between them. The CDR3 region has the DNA TGTGCCAGTAGAGTCAGGGGAACCCCCGGGGAGCTGTTTTTT. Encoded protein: CASRVRGTPGELFF.

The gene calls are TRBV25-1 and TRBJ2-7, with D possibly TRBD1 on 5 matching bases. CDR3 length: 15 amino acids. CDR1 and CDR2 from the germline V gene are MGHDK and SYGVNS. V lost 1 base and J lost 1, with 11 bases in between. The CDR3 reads CASSESWGVSYEQYF. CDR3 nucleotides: TGTGCCAGCAGTGAATCCTGGGGCGTATCCTACGAGCAGTACTTC.

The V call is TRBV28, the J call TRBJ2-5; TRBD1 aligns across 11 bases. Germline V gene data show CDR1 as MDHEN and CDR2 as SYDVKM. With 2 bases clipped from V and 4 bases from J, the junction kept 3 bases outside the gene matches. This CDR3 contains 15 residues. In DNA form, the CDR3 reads TGTGCCAGCAGTTTAGGGGGGACAGGGGGAGAGACCCAGTACTTC. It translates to CASSLGGTGGETQYF.

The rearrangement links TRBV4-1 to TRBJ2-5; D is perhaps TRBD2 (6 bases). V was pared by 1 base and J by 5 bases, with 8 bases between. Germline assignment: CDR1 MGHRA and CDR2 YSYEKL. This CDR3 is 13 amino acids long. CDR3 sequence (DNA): TGCGCCAGCAGCCAAGGGGGGAGGGAGACCCAGTACTTC. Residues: CASSQGGRETQYF.

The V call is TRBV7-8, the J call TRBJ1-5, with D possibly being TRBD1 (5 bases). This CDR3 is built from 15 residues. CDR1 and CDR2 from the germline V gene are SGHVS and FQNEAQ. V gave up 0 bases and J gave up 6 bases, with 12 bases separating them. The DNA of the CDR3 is TGTGCCAGCAGCTTAGCCAGGGTGGGTGGTCAGCCCCAGCATTTT. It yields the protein CASSLARVGGQPQHF. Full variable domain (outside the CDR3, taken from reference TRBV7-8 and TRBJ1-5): GAGVSQSPRYKVAKRGQDVALRCDPISGHVSLFWYQQALGQGPEFLTYFQNEAQLDKSGLPSDRFFAERPEGSVSTLKIQRTQQEDSAVYLCASSLARVGGQPQHFGDGTRLSIL.

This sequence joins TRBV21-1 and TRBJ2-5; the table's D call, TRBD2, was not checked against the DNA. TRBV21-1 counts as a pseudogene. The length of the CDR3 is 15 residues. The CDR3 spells CASRTSGRMGETQYF. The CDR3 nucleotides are TGTGCCAGCAGGACTAGCGGGAGGATGGGAGAGACCCAGTACTTC.

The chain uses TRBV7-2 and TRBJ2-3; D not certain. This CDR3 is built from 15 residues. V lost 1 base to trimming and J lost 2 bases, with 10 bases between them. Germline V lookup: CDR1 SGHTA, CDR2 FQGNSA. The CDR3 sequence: CASSLGSPLTDTQYF. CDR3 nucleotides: TGTGCCAGCAGCTTAGGGTCTCCACTCACAGATACGCAGTATTTT.

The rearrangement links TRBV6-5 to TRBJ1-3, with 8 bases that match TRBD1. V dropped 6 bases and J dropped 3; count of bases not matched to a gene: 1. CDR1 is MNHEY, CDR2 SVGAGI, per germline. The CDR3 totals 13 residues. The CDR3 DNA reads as TGTGCCAGCAGGGGACAGGATGGAAACACCATATATTTT. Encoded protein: CASRGQDGNTIYF.

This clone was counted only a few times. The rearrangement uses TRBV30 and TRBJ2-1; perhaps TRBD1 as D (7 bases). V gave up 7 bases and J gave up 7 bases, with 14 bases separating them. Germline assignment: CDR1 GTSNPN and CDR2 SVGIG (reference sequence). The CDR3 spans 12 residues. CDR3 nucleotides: TGTGCCTCTATCAGGGGGAGGAATGAGCAGTTCTTC. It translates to CASIRGRNEQFF. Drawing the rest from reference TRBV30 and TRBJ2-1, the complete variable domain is SQTIHQWPATLVQPVGSPLSLECTVEGTSNPNLYWYRQAAGRGLQLLFYSVGIGQISSEVPQNLSASRPQDRQFILSSKKLLLSDSGFYLCASIRGRNEQFFGPGTRLTVL.

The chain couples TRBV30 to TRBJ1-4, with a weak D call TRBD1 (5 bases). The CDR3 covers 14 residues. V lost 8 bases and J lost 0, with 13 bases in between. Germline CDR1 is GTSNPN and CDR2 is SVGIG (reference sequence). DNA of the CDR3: TGTGCCGGGGCTTTGAGCGCAACTAATGAAAAACTGTTTTTT. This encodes CAGALSATNEKLFF. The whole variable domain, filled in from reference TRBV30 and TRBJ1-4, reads SQTIHQWPATLVQPVGSPLSLECTVEGTSNPNLYWYRQAAGRGLQLLFYSVGIGQISSEVPQNLSASRPQDRQFILSSKKLLLSDSGFYLCAGALSATNEKLFFGSGTQLSVL.

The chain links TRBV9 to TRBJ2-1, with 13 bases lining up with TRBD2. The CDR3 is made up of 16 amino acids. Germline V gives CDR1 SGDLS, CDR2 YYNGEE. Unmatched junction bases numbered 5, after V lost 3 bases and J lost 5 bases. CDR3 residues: CASSARLAGGDNEQFF. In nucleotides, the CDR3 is TGTGCCAGCAGCGCCAGACTAGCGGGGGGCGACAATGAGCAGTTCTTC. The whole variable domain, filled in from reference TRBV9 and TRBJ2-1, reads DSGVTQTPKHLITATGQRVTLRCSPRSGDLSVYWYQQSLDQGLQFLIQYYNGEERAKGNILERFSAQQFPDLHSELNLSSLELGDSALYFCASSARLAGGDNEQFFGPGTRLTVL.

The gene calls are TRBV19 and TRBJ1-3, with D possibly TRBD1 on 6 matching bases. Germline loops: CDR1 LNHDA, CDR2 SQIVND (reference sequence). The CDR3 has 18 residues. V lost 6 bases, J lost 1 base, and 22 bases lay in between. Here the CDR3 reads CASSPTGFGLESGNTIYF. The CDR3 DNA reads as TGTGCCAGTAGCCCTACAGGGTTCGGTTTGGAGTCTGGAAACACCATATATTTT.

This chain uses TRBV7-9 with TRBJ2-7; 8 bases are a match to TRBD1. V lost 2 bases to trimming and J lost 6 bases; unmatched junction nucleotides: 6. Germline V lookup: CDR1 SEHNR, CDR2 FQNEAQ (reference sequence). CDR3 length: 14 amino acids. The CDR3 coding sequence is TGTGCCAGCAGCTTACGAGACAGGGGTTCCGAGCAGTACTTC. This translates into CASSLRDRGSEQYF.

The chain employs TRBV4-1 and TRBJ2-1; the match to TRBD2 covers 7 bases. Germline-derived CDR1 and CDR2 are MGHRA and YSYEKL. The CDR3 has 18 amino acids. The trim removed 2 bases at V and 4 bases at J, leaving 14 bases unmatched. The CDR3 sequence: CASSQSPVGAGVYNEQFF. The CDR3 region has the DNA TGCGCCAGCAGCCAATCTCCCGTAGGGGCGGGGGTTTACAATGAGCAGTTCTTC.

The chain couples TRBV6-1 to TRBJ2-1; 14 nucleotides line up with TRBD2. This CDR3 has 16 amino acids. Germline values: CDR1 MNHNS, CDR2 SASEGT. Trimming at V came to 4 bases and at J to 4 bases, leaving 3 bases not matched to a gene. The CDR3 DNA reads TGTGCCAGCAGTGGACTAGCGGGGGGGTTATACAATGAGCAGTTCTTC. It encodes CASSGLAGGLYNEQFF.

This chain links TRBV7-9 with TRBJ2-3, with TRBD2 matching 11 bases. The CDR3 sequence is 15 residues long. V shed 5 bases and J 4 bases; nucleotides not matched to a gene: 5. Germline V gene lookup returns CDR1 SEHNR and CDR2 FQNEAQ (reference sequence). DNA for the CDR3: TGTGCCAGCAGCCCTAGTAGCGGGAGGGCAGATACGCAGTATTTT. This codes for CASSPSSGRADTQYF.

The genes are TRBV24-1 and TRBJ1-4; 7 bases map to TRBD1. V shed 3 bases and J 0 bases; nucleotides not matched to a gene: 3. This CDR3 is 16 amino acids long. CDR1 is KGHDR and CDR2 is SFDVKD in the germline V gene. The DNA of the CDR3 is TGTGCCACCAGTGATGCAGGGGGATCAACTAATGAAAAACTGTTTTTT. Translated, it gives CATSDAGGSTNEKLFF.